These 2 T cell receptor beta chains were all obtained from the same sample, sequenced in a study of OX40 agonist ivuxolimab in advanced cancers. Sequenced by immunoSEQ multiplex PCR; TCRdb stores in-frame clones only, minus some. The data contain 60,000 to 75,000 clones, approximately 91% of them seen just once; the ten biggest clones take up approximately 4.8%. Specimen: CD4+ or CD8+ T cells sorted from blood, collected in a trial of the OX40 agonist ivuxolimab. These receptors were obtained from an adult with an advanced solid tumor such as melanoma, head and neck, liver or kidney cancer.

This clone appeared once. The V gene is TRBV6-5, the J gene TRBJ2-7; D is unresolved. Per germline, CDR1 MNHEY and CDR2 SVGAGI. The ends were cut back, 3 bases at V and 2 bases at J, with 5 bases in the middle. The CDR3 length is 12 residues. CDR3: CASSYTAYEQYF. The CDR3 DNA is TGTGCCAGCAGTTATACAGCCTACGAGCAGTACTTC.

V gene TRBV18 combines with J gene TRBJ2-2; 8 bases match TRBD1. The junction had 3 bases not matched to a gene; V was cut back by 5 bases and J by 4 bases. Germline V gives CDR1 KGHSH, CDR2 LQKENI. The CDR3 has 14 amino acids. Here the CDR3 reads CASSKGQGTGELFF. CDR3 in DNA: TGTGCCAGCTCAAAAGGACAGGGCACCGGGGAGCTGTTTTTT. The full variable domain, its missing parts supplied by reference TRBV18 and TRBJ2-2, is NAGVMQNPRHLVRRRGQEARLRCSPMKGHSHVYWYRQLPEEGLKFMVYLQKENIIDESGMPKERFSAEFPKEGPSILRIQQVVRGDSAAYFCASSKGQGTGELFFGEGSRLTVL.